This entry lists 23 T cell receptor beta chains sequenced from one sample in a study of T-cell reconstitution after alpha-beta-depleted transplantation in children. Unique molecular identifiers were incorporated during preparation of the TCRbeta library. TCRdb re-analysed the PCR reads in MiXCR, keeping a single row per CDR3 protein. The sample contains some 600,000 distinct CDR3 sequences, roughly 13% of which appear only once. The input for sequencing was PBMCs, mostly from graft donor cells, taken 360 days after TCRalphabeta/CD19-depleted stem cell transplant. The receptors stem from a male patient younger than 18 who had a stem cell transplant for acute myeloid leukemia, so the T cells may come from the graft donor.

In regard to this clonotype: A much bigger clone sits one base away, suggesting this may be a read error. V usage is TRBV9 and J usage is TRBJ2-3; TRBD2 matches at 9 bases. Germline V lookup: CDR1 SGDLS, CDR2 YYNGEE. The CDR3 sequence is 16 residues long. J was trimmed by 1 base and V by 3 bases; bases with no gene match: 6. CDR3 sequence reads: CASSAFSGSGTDTQYF. The CDR3 DNA is TGTGCCAGCAGCGCCTTTAGCGGGAGCGGCACAGATACGCAGTATTTT.

This clonotype has at least ten counts. The chain employs TRBV29-1 and TRBJ2-6, with TRBD1 as a possible D gene (6 bases). Germline values: CDR1 SQVTM, CDR2 ANQGSEA. This CDR3 has 14 residues. Deletions cut 5 bases from V and 1 base from J, with 9 bases between. CDR3: CSVLQGSGANVLTF. CDR3 bases: TGCAGCGTTCTACAGGGATCTGGGGCCAACGTCCTGACTTTC.

This clonotype has only a few counts. The V and J genes are TRBV28 and TRBJ1-1; possible D gene TRBD1, 6 bases. The germline V gene encodes CDR1 MDHEN and CDR2 SYDVKM. The CDR3 sequence is 16 residues long. V lost 2 bases and J 0 bases, leaving 13 bases between the germline ends. CDR3 in DNA: TGTGCCAGCAGTTTACCGGGGACACCGATGAACACTGAAGCTTTCTTT. The encoded protein is CASSLPGTPMNTEAFF.

This clonotype was detected a few times. The chain links TRBV27 to TRBJ2-7; the match to TRBD2 covers 9 bases. The J segment lost 0 bases and the V segment lost 4 bases, leaving 7 bases of the junction unmatched. CDR3 length: 16 residues. From germline, CDR1 is MNHEY and CDR2 SMNVEV (reference sequence). In DNA form, the CDR3 reads TGTGCCAGCAGTTATTTAGCGGGAGACGGCTCCTACGAGCAGTACTTC. Protein sequence: CASSYLAGDGSYEQYF.

This clonotype was seen at least ten times. The CDR3 is CSASGSSNEQFF. CDR3 coding DNA: TGCAGTGCTAGCGGGAGTAGCAATGAGCAGTTCTTC. The chain uses TRBV20-1 and TRBJ2-1; a possible D gene is TRBD2 (6 bases). The CDR3 length is 12 residues. Germline values: CDR1 DFQATT, CDR2 SNEGSKA (reference sequence). V lost 3 bases, J lost 6 bases, and 9 bases lay in between.

This clonotype was detected many times. The chain carries TRBV7-2 and TRBJ2-1, with no clear D. With 5 bases removed from V and 5 bases from J, the gap between germline ends came to 16 bases. CDR3 length equals 15 residues. Germline V gene sequence: CDR1 SGHTA, CDR2 FQGNSA. The CDR3 sequence: CASSPSPRIDNEQFF. CDR3 sequence (DNA): TGTGCCAGCAGCCCCTCTCCTAGGATCGACAATGAGCAGTTCTTC.

The chain employs TRBV7-3 and TRBJ1-1; possibly TRBD1 for D (5 bases). The germline V gene encodes CDR1 SGHTA and CDR2 FQGTGA. Trimming took 2 bases from V and 3 from J, leaving 10 bases between them. The CDR3 runs 14 residues. Here the CDR3 DNA reads TGTGCCAGCAGCTTAGGATCAGGGTACACTGAAGCTTTCTTT. It yields the protein CASSLGSGYTEAFF. Together with reference TRBV7-3 and TRBJ1-1, the CDR3 gives the full variable domain: GAGVSQTPSNKVTEKGKYVELRCDPISGHTALYWYRQSLGQGPEFLIYFQGTGAADDSGLPNDRFFAVRPEGSVSTLKIQRTERGDSAVYLCASSLGSGYTEAFFGQGTRLTVV.

This chain joins TRBV4-1 and TRBJ2-1; 9 nucleotides line up with TRBD2. The CDR3 is 14 residues long. Germline trimming cut 5 bases from V and 7 bases from J; bases unmatched to any gene: 6. Germline loops: CDR1 MGHRA, CDR2 YSYEKL. CDR3 nucleotide sequence: TGCGCCAGCAGCAAGCGGGAGGTGGGTAATGAGCAGTTCTTC. Translation gives CASSKREVGNEQFF.

This clonotype has just a few counts. This chain connects TRBV29-1 to TRBJ2-3; 11 nucleotides line up with TRBD2. Per the germline V gene, CDR1 is SQVTM and CDR2 is ANQGSEA. The CDR3 spans 15 residues. Trimming removed 6 bases from V and 2 bases from J; junction bases left unmatched: 7. For the CDR3, the DNA is TGCAGCGTGAGAAGGGGACTAGCGGACACAGATACGCAGTATTTT. Translated, it gives CSVRRGLADTDTQYF.

This clonotype occurred many times. The chain's CDR3 is CASILGLGTDTQYF. CDR3 nucleotide sequence: TGTGCCAGCATTCTGGGACTTGGCACAGATACGCAGTATTTT. The chain is built from TRBV12-3 or TRBV12-4 and TRBJ2-3, with TRBD2 as a possible D gene (6 bases). The V gene lost 7 bases and the J gene lost 1 base, with 12 bases spanning the gap. There are 14 residues in the CDR3.

This sequence joins TRBV20-1 and TRBJ2-7; D is uncertain. The CDR3 contains 11 residues. V lost 3 bases to trimming and J lost 5 bases, with 8 bases between them. Germline V gives CDR1 DFQATT, CDR2 SNEGSKA (reference sequence). CDR3 amino acids: CSARLVDEQYF. The CDR3 DNA follows: TGCAGTGCTAGGCTCGTGGACGAGCAGTACTTC.

The V gene is TRBV28, the J gene TRBJ1-4; D not resolved. This CDR3 contains 15 residues. V was pared by 3 bases and J by 8 bases, with 16 bases between. Germline-derived CDR1 and CDR2 are MDHEN and SYDVKM. DNA of the CDR3: TGTGCCAGCAGTTTTTATGTTGAGGGAAACGAAAAACTGTTTTTT. Residues: CASSFYVEGNEKLFF.

In DNA form, the CDR3 reads TGTGCCAGCAGCCAAGCCGAACCGCGGACAGGGAAATCCTACAATGAGCAGTTCTTC. Protein: CASSQAEPRTGKSYNEQFF. The chain carries TRBV14 and TRBJ2-1; 8 bases line up with TRBD1. Looked up from germline, CDR1 is SGHDN and CDR2 is FVKESK. The CDR3 length is 19 residues. V lost 1 base and J lost 1; bases outside the gene matches: 12.

The rearrangement joins TRBV5-1 to TRBJ2-1; 8 nucleotides align to TRBD2. The germline V gene encodes CDR1 SGHRS and CDR2 YFSETQ. The CDR3 totals 15 residues. J gave up 2 bases and V 5 bases, and 6 bases lay outside the gene matches. CDR3 sequence (DNA): TGCGCCAGCAGACCCACAGCGGGGGCCTACAATGAGCAGTTCTTC. It codes for CASRPTAGAYNEQFF.

V and J are TRBV20-1 and TRBJ2-7; 8 positions agree with TRBD2. The germline V gene has CDR1 DFQATT and CDR2 SNEGSKA (reference sequence). Trimming took 5 bases from V and 2 from J; bases not matched to a gene: 11. CDR3 size: 15 residues. The CDR3, as DNA: TGCAGTGCTTCGACAAGCGGGAGATCCACCTACGAGCAGTACTTC. It codes for CSASTSGRSTYEQYF.

The sample holds a few counts of this clonotype. The chain uses TRBV5-1 and TRBJ2-1; TRBD2 matches 9 bases. CDR3 length: 19 residues. V trimming: 4 bases; J trimming: 0 bases; junction bases outside the gene matches: 14. Germline CDR1 reads SGHRS; CDR2 reads YFSETQ. The DNA of the CDR3 is TGCGCCAGCAGCCTTTTTCCTAGCGGGGCCGGCAGCTCCTACAATGAGCAGTTCTTC. This encodes CASSLFPSGAGSSYNEQFF.

The chain combines TRBV18 with TRBJ2-1; D may be TRBD1 (6 bases). V lost 1 base, J lost 7 bases, and 17 bases lay in between. This CDR3 is 16 amino acids long. In germline, CDR1 is KGHSH, CDR2 LQKENI. The CDR3 spells CASSPRSGTRGNEQFF. CDR3 DNA sequence: TGTGCCAGCTCACCACGGAGCGGCACAAGGGGGAATGAGCAGTTCTTC.

The genes are TRBV29-1 and TRBJ2-1; no firm D call. CDR1 and CDR2 from the germline V gene are SQVTM and ANQGSEA. The CDR3 has 14 residues. Trimming removed 2 bases at V and 8 bases at J, with 16 bases between. Here the CDR3 reads CSVELFGPSDEQFF. The CDR3 DNA follows: TGCAGCGTTGAATTGTTCGGGCCCAGTGATGAGCAGTTCTTC.

This clonotype has only a few counts. The chain links TRBV20-1 to TRBJ1-3; no firm D call. This CDR3 spans 14 amino acids. Germline V gene data show CDR1 as DFQATT and CDR2 as SNEGSKA (reference sequence). Trimming cost V 0 bases and J 3 bases, with 9 bases left between them. In nucleotides, the CDR3 is TGCAGTGCTAGAGATCAGAAAGTTGGAAACACCATATATTTT. Its translation is CSARDQKVGNTIYF.

This clonotype has more than one count but fewer than ten. The chain uses TRBV6-2 or TRBV6-3 and TRBJ2-5; possible D gene TRBD1, 6 bases. CDR1 is MNHEY and CDR2 is SVGEGT in the germline V gene. Trimming cost V 6 bases and J 0 bases, with 14 bases left between them. The CDR3 consists of 15 residues. In DNA form, the CDR3 reads TGTGCCAGCAGCCAGTGGGACACGGACCAAGAGACCCAGTACTTC. As protein: CASSQWDTDQETQYF.

This clonotype was observed at least ten times. The rearrangement links TRBV6-4 to TRBJ2-1; 12 positions match TRBD2. The germline CDR1 and CDR2 sequences are MRHNA and SNTAGT. Trimming took 4 bases from V and 4 from J; bases not matched to a gene: 8. This CDR3 comprises 17 residues. CDR3 nucleotide sequence: TGTGCCAGCAGTGCCCGACCGGGACTAGCGGGTTACAATGAGCAGTTCTTC. Protein: CASSARPGLAGYNEQFF.

The chain links TRBV5-1 to TRBJ2-1; 16 bases are a match to TRBD2. The CDR3 has 19 residues. V was pared by 3 bases and J by 1 base, with 7 bases of the junction left unmatched. In germline, CDR1 is SGHRS, CDR2 YFSETQ. The CDR3 sequence: CASSSGTSGRAGSYNEQFF. The CDR3 bases are TGCGCCAGCAGCTCGGGGACTAGCGGGAGGGCCGGGTCCTACAATGAGCAGTTCTTC.

This chain joins TRBV24-1 and TRBJ2-3; a weak D match, TRBD2 (7 bases). The V gene lost 7 bases and the J gene lost 5 bases, with 24 bases spanning the gap. From germline, CDR1 is KGHDR and CDR2 SFDVKD. The CDR3 length is 17 residues. The CDR3 reads CATSARGGGAGRDTQYF. In nucleotides, the CDR3 is TGTGCCACCAGCGCTAGGGGAGGGGGGGCAGGGAGAGATACGCAGTATTTT.